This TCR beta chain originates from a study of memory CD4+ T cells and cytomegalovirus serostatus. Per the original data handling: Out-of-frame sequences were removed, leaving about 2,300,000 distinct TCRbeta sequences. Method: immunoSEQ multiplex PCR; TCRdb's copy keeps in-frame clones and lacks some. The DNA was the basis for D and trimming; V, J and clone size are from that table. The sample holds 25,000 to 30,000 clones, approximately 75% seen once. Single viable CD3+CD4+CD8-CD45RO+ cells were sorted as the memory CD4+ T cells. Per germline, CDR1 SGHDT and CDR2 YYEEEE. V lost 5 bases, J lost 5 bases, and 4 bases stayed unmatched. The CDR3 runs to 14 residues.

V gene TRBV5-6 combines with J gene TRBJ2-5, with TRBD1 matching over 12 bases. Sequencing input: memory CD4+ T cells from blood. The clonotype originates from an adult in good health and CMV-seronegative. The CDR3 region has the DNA TGTGCCAGCAGGGGGACAGGGGGCAGGGAGACCCAGTACTTC. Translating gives CASRGTGGRETQYF. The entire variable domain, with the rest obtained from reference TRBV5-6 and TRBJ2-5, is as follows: DAGVTQSPTHLIKTRGQQVTLRCSPKSGHDTVSWYQQALGQGPQFIFQYYEEEERQRGNFPDRFSGHQFPNYSSELNVNALLLGDSALYLCASRGTGGRETQYFGPGTRLLVL.